These T cell receptor beta chains were read from a single sample in a study of blood T cells in healthy people across ages. TCRdb used MiXCR to reprocess the 5' RACE reads, holding one entry per CDR3 protein. Altogether about 930,000 distinct CDR3 sequences are present, roughly 28% being singletons, with the ten largest covering 9.5% to 13%. These data were also reused for a study on T cells of mothers and their children.

Source material: blood. These receptor sequences come from a woman aged 40-49 years in good health. CDR3s include the opening cysteine and the closing phenylalanine or tryptophan. D genes are given only for firm matches. Part of the rows lack a size; the others show once, few, many or a class for expanded clones.

D gene	V gene	clone size	J gene	CDR3 protein	CDR3 DNA
-	TRBV5-1	many	TRBJ2-3	CASSLGARSTDTQYF	TGCGCCAGCAGCTTGGGGGCAAGAAGCACAGATACGCAGTATTTT
-	TRBV12-3/TRBV12-4	few	TRBJ1-1	CASSSPGRGNTEAFF	TGTGCCAGCAGTTCCCCGGGCAGGGGGAACACTGAAGCTTTCTTT
-	TRBV7-3	-	TRBJ2-7	CASSLGHGAYEQYF	TGTGCCAGCAGCCTGGGACATGGGGCCTACGAGCAGTACTTC
TRBD1	TRBV27	many	TRBJ2-7	CASSSLTGTPYEQYF	TGTGCCAGCAGTTCCCTGACAGGGACACCCTACGAGCAGTACTTC
TRBD1	TRBV28	few	TRBJ1-2	CASRETGGVNYGYTF	TGTGCCAGCAGGGAGACAGGGGGAGTCAACTATGGCTACACCTTC
-	TRBV10-3	many	TRBJ2-7	CAISAGGVLTYEQYF	TGTGCCATCAGCGCCGGCGGGGTTTTAACCTACGAGCAGTACTTC
TRBD1	TRBV11-2	-	TRBJ2-7	CASRRQGRYEQYF	TGTGCCAGCAGGCGACAGGGGAGGTACGAGCAGTACTTC
-	TRBV4-1	-	TRBJ1-5	CASSHTLSQPQHF	TGCGCCAGCAGCCATACATTAAGCCAGCCCCAGCATTTT
-	TRBV15	few	TRBJ2-2	CATSSETVEDTGELFF	TGTGCCACCAGCAGTGAGACAGTCGAGGACACCGGGGAGCTGTTTTTT
TRBD2	TRBV20-1	few	TRBJ2-1	CSGGLAGSNEQFF	TGCAGTGGGGGGCTAGCGGGGTCCAATGAGCAGTTCTTC
-	TRBV4-3	-	TRBJ1-1	CASNQDSGRGTEAFF	TGCGCCAGCAACCAAGATAGTGGGCGTGGAACTGAAGCTTTCTTT
-	TRBV7-2	-	TRBJ1-6	CASRSTARSYNSPLHF	TGTGCCAGCAGGTCAACAGCAAGGTCCTATAATTCACCCCTCCACTTT
TRBD2	TRBV6-2/TRBV6-3	-	TRBJ2-7	CASSYTGGAPYEQYF	TGTGCCAGCAGTTACACCGGGGGGGCTCCGTACGAGCAGTACTTC
TRBD1	TRBV7-2	once	TRBJ2-3	CASSFGRGQHTQYF	TGTGCCAGCAGCTTTGGCAGGGGGCAACATACGCAGTATTTT
-	TRBV7-2	many	TRBJ2-2	CASSLVPGNTGELFF	TGTGCCAGCAGCTTAGTTCCGGGAAACACCGGGGAGCTGTTTTTT
TRBD1	TRBV6-2/TRBV6-3	few	TRBJ2-1	CASSYSKTGGALYEQFF	TGTGCCAGCAGTTACTCGAAAACAGGGGGCGCGTTATACGAGCAGTTCTTC
-	TRBV3-1	-	TRBJ2-4	CASSQDGGLSYNEQYF	TGTGCCAGCAGCCAAGACGGGGGCCTTTCCTACAATGAGCAGTACTTC
TRBD2	TRBV5-8	many	TRBJ2-1	CASSPTAGDYNEQFF	TGTGCCAGCAGCCCAACAGCGGGAGACTACAATGAGCAGTTCTTC
-	TRBV7-9	few	TRBJ1-2	CASSLEIDWGNYGYTF	TGTGCCAGCAGCTTAGAAATCGACTGGGGAAACTATGGCTACACCTTC
TRBD1	TRBV7-7	few	TRBJ2-5	CASSLTGARETQYF	TGTGCTAGCAGCCTGACAGGGGCCCGGGAGACCCAGTACTTC
-	TRBV12-3/TRBV12-4	many	TRBJ2-3	CASSLSVSTDTQYF	TGTGCCAGCAGTTTATCCGTGAGCACAGATACGCAGTATTTT
TRBD1	TRBV12-3/TRBV12-4	-	TRBJ1-2	CASSFARQGYGYTF	TGTGCCAGCAGTTTCGCGAGACAGGGCTATGGCTACACCTTC
TRBD1	TRBV28	few	TRBJ1-5	CASSSKQISTGGGNQPQHF	TGTGCCAGCAGTTCCAAACAGATCTCGACAGGGGGGGGCAATCAGCCCCAGCATTTT
-	TRBV28	-	TRBJ2-4	CAVLVVPQNIQYF	TGTGCCGTCTTAGTGGTCCCCCAAAACATTCAGTACTTC
-	TRBV5-1	-	TRBJ2-3	CASSPETPTDTQYF	TGCGCCAGCAGCCCAGAGACCCCCACAGATACGCAGTATTTT